The sequence of this TCR beta chain was determined in a study (dated by TCRdb to between 2021 and 2024). Broader findings and caveats from the paper: According to the authors, more investigation is needed, including longitudinal sampling and evaluation of a control group.

This clone was counted only a few times. What antigen it recognizes has not been identified. No base quality values were provided; no much bigger clone lies one nucleotide off. Survey-level sequencing on the immunoSEQ platform was used to profile TCR beta chain repertoires. The authors' analysis ran thus. Repertoire diversity was quantified as the inverse Simpson index, and CDR3 amino acid length spectratypes and V-J pairing frequencies were compared. TCR beta CDR3 sequences were matched against VDJdb to annotate clonotypes specific to SARS-CoV-2, CMV, influenza A and EBV. In TCRdb, the immuneACCESS table is reduced to in-frame sequences with V and J assigned. These tables do not hold every clone; where another copy was compared, an unresolved V gene accounts for under half, and the others remain unexplained. The D gene and trimming were derived from the DNA, and the V and J assignments and clone size from that table. In this sample the table shows tens of thousands of clones, approximately 93% of which occur a single time. The ten largest clones represent about 10% of the sample.

PBMCs were separated from peripheral blood, and TCR beta sequencing was performed on genomic DNA obtained from unsorted PBMCs. The germline ends are 9 bases apart after V is trimmed by 3 bases and J by 3 bases. Reading from cysteine to phenylalanine, the CDR3 counts 14 amino acids. The retained sequence is limited to the CDR3, 42 bases, with the frame set at the first base. According to the germline V gene, CDR1 reads MDHEN and CDR2 reads SYDVKM. This sequence was found in a man aged 35 to 55 with rheumatoid arthritis. The receptor chain draws on TRBV28 and TRBJ1-3; a confident D gene designation cannot be given. Source material: PBMCs. The DNA sequence is given as TGTGCCAGCAGTTTTGAAGGAGGTGGAAACACCATATATTTT. Its protein is CASSFEGGGNTIYF.